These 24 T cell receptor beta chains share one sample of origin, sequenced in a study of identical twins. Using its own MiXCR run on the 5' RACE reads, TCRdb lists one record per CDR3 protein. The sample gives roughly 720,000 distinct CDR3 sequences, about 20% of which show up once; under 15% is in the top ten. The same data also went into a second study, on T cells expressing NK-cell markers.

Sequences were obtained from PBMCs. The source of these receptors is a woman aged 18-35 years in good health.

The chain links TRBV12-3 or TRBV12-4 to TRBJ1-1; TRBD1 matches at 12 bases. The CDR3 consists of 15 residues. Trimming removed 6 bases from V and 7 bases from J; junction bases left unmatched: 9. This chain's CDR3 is CASSLGTGGLNEAFF. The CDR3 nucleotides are TGTGCCAGCAGCCTTGGGACAGGGGGCTTGAATGAAGCTTTCTTT.

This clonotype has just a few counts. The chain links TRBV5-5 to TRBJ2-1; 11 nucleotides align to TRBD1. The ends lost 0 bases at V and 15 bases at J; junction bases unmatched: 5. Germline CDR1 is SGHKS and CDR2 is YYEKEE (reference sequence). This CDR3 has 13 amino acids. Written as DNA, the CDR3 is TGTGCCAGCAGCTTGGAGGTGGGGACAGGGGGGTTCTTC. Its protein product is CASSLEVGTGGFF.

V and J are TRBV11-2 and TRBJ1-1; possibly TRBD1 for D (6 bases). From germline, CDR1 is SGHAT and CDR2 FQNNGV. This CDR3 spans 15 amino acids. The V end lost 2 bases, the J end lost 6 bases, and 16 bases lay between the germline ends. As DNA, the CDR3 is TGTGCCAGCAGCTTATCGGGGGGCTTGAAAGCTGAAGCTTTCTTT. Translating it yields CASSLSGGLKAEAFF.

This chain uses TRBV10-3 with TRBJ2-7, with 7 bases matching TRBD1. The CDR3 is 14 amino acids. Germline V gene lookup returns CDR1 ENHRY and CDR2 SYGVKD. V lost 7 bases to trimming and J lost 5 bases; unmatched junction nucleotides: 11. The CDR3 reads CAINVEQGNNEQYF. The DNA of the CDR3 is TGTGCCATCAATGTGGAACAGGGGAATAACGAGCAGTACTTC.

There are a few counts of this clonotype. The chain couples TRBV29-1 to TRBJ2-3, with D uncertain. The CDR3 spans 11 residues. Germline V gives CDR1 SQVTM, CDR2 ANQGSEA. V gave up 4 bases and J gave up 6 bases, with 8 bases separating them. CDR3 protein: CSVAAGDTQYF. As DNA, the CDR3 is TGCAGCGTTGCTGCTGGGGATACGCAGTATTTT.

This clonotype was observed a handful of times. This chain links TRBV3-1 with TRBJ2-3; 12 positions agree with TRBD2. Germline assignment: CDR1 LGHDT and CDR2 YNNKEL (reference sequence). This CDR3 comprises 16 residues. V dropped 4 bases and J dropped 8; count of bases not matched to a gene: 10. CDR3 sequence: CASSPLAGGLPITQYF. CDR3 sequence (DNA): TGTGCCAGCAGCCCACTAGCGGGGGGCCTTCCTATTACGCAGTATTTT.

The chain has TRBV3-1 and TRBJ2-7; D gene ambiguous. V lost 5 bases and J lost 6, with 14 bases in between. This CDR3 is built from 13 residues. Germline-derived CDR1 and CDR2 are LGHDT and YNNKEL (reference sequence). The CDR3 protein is CASSSRRYSEQYF. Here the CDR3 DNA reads TGTGCCAGCAGCAGCCGGCGCTATAGCGAGCAGTACTTC.

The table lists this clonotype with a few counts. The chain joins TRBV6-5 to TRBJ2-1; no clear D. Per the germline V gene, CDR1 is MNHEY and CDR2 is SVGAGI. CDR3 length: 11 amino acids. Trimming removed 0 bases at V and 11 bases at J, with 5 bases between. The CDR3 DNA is TGTGCCAGCAGTTACTCCGACCAGCAGTTCTTC. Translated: CASSYSDQQFF.

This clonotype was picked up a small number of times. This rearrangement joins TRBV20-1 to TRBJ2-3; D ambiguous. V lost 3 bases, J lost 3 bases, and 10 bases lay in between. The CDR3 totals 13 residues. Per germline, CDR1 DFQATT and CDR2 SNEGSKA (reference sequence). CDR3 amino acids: CSARESRTDTQYF. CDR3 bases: TGCAGTGCTAGGGAGAGTCGAACAGATACGCAGTATTTT.

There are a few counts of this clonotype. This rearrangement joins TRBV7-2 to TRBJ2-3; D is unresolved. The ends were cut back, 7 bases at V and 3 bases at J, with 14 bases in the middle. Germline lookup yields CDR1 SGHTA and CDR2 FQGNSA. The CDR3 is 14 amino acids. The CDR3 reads CASIPGPETDTQYF. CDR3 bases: TGTGCCAGCATCCCCGGTCCGGAGACAGATACGCAGTATTTT.

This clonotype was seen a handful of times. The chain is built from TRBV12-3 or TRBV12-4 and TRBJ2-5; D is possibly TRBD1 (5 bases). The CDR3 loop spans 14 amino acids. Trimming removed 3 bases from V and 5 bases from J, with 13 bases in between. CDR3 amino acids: CASSFQGTVETQYF. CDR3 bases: TGTGCCAGCAGTTTCCAGGGAACGGTTGAGACCCAGTACTTC.

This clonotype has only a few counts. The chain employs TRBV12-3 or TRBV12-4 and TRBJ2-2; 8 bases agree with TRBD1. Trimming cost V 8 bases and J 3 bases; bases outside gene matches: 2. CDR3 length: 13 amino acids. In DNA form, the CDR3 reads TGTGCCAGCTTGACAGGGGACACCGGGGAGCTGTTTTTT. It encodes CASLTGDTGELFF.

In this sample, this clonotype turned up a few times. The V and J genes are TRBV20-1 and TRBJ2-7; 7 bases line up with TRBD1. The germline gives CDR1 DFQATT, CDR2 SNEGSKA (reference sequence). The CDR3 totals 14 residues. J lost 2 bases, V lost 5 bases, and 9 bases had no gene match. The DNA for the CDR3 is TGCAGTGCTGTCTCAGGGGGTGCGACCTACGAGCAGTACTTC. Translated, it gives CSAVSGGATYEQYF.

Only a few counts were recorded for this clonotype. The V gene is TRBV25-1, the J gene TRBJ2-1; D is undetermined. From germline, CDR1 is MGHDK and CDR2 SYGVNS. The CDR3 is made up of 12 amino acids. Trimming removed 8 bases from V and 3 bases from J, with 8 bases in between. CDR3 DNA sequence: TGTGCCAGCGAACCTAACTACAATGAGCAGTTCTTC. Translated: CASEPNYNEQFF.

The CDR3 is CASSGGQGHNEQFF. The CDR3 DNA follows: TGTGCCAGCAGCGGGGGACAGGGTCACAATGAGCAGTTCTTC. The chain is built from TRBV9 and TRBJ2-1; TRBD1 matches at 9 bases. Germline V CDR1 and CDR2: SGDLS, YYNGEE. The CDR3 is made up of 14 amino acids. Trimming removed 3 bases from V and 5 bases from J; junction bases left unmatched: 3.

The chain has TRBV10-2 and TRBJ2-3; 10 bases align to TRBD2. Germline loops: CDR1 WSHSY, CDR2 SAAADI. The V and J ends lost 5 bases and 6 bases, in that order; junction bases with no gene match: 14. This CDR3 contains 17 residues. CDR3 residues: CASSSGRALKPPDTQYF. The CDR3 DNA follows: TGCGCCAGCAGTAGCGGGAGGGCCTTGAAGCCCCCGGATACGCAGTATTTT.

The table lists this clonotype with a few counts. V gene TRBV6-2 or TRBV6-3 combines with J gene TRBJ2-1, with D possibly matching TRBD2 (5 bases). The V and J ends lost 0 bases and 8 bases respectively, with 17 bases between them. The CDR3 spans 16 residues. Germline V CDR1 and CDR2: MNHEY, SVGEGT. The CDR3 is CASSYSFFARGDEQFF. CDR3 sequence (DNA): TGTGCCAGCAGTTACTCGTTTTTTGCCCGGGGAGATGAGCAGTTCTTC.

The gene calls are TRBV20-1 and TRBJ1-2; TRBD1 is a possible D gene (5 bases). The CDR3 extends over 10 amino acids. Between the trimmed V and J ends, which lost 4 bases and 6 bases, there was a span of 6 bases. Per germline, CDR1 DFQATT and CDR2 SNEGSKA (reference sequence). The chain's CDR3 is CSAKGNGYTF. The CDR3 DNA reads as TGCAGTGCTAAGGGGAATGGCTACACCTTC.

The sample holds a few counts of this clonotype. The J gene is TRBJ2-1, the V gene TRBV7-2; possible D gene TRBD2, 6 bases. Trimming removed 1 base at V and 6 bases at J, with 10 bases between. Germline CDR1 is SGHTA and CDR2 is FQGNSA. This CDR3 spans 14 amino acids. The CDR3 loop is CASSLGGDGNEQFF. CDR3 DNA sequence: TGTGCCAGCAGCTTAGGCGGGGACGGCAATGAGCAGTTCTTC.

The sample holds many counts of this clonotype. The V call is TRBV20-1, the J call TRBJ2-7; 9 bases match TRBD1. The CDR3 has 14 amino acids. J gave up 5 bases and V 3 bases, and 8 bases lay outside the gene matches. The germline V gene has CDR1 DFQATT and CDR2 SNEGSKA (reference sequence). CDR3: CSASVWDRAHEQYF. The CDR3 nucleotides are TGCAGTGCTAGTGTGTGGGACAGGGCCCACGAGCAGTACTTC.

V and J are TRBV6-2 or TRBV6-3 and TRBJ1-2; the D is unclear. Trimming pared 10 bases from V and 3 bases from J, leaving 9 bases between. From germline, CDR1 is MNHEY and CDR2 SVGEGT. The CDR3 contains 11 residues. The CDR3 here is CATAQDYGYTF. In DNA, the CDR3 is TGTGCCACAGCCCAGGACTATGGCTACACCTTC.

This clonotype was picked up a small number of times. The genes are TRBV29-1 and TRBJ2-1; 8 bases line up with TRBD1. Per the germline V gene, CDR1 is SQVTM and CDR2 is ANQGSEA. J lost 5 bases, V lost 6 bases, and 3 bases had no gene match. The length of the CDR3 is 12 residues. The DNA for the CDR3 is TGCAGCGTAGGACAGGGTGACAATGAGCAGTTCTTC. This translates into CSVGQGDNEQFF.

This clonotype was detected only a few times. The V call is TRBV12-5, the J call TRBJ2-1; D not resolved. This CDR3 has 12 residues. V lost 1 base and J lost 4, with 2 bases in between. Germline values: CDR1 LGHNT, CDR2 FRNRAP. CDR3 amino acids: CASGLGYNEQFF. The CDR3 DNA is TGTGCTAGTGGTTTGGGGTACAATGAGCAGTTCTTC.

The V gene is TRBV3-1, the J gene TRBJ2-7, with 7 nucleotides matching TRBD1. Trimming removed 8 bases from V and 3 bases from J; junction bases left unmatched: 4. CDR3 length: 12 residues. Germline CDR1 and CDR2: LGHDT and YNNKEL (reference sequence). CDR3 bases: TGTGCCAGCGAGGGGGCTAGCTACGAGCAGTACTTC. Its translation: CASEGASYEQYF.